Each of the 22 T cell receptor beta chains below was sequenced from the same sample in a study of cytomegalovirus exposure and HLA in healthy donors (dated by TCRdb to 2016 to 2017). Libraries were made using the immunoSEQ multiplex PCR assay. As stored in TCRdb, this immuneACCESS dataset retains in-frame rearrangements with V and J assigned. A fraction of the clones does not appear; measured against another copy, unresolved V genes explain less than half of the discrepancy, and the remainder lacks a known reason. Within this sample are about 160,000 clones, with around four fifths of them counted one time only. The top ten constitute around 2.5% of the sample. Sequencing was carried out using PBMCs. The receptor source for this set is a young man in good health and CMV-seropositive.

The genes are TRBV2 and TRBJ2-7, with 9 nucleotides matching TRBD2. Trimming cost V 7 bases and J 0 bases; bases outside gene matches: 4. The CDR3 spans 14 residues. The germline V gene encodes CDR1 SNHLY and CDR2 FYNNEI. The CDR3 reads CASKAGGSSYEQYF. The CDR3 DNA is TGTGCCAGCAAGGCGGGGGGGAGCTCCTACGAGCAGTACTTC.

Here the CDR3 reads CASSYYISNYGYTF. The CDR3 nucleotides are TGTGCCAGCAGCTATTACATATCTAACTATGGCTACACCTTC. The chain uses TRBV7-8 and TRBJ1-2; D gene uncertain. CDR1 SGHVS and CDR2 FQNEAQ come from the germline V gene. V was pared by 4 bases and J by 0 bases, with 9 bases between. The CDR3 loop spans 14 amino acids. Complete variable domain (other parts from reference TRBV7-8 and TRBJ1-2): GAGVSQSPRYKVAKRGQDVALRCDPISGHVSLFWYQQALGQGPEFLTYFQNEAQLDKSGLPSDRFFAERPEGSVSTLKIQRTQQEDSAVYLCASSYYISNYGYTFGSGTRLTVV.

The V and J genes are TRBV5-4 and TRBJ2-2; the match to TRBD1 covers 11 bases. The V gene end was trimmed by 2 bases and the J gene end by 6 bases; junction bases not matched to a gene: 3. Per germline, CDR1 SGHNT and CDR2 YYREEE (reference sequence). The CDR3 runs 15 residues. The CDR3: CASSFGTGGAGELFF. The CDR3 coding sequence is TGTGCCAGCAGCTTCGGGACAGGGGGTGCCGGGGAGCTGTTTTTT.

The chain uses TRBV13 and TRBJ2-7, with D possibly TRBD2 on 7 matching bases. Germline loops: CDR1 PRHDT, CDR2 FYEKMQ (reference sequence). V gave up 1 base and J gave up 3 bases, with 10 bases separating them. This CDR3 spans 14 amino acids. The CDR3 bases are TGTGCCAGCAGCTTAGAGGGGGGGGGCTACGAGCAGTACTTC. Translating it yields CASSLEGGGYEQYF.

V and J are TRBV19 and TRBJ1-1; no definite D call. This CDR3 comprises 16 residues. V gave up 1 base and J gave up 4 bases, with 16 bases separating them. In germline, CDR1 is LNHDA, CDR2 SQIVND (reference sequence). For the CDR3, the DNA is TGTGCCAGTAGTATAGGCCAGTACCGGGTGGGCACTGAAGCTTTCTTT. Protein sequence: CASSIGQYRVGTEAFF. Full variable domain (remainder filled in from reference TRBV19 and TRBJ1-1): DGGITQSPKYLFRKEGQNVTLSCEQNLNHDAMYWYRQDPGQGLRLIYYSQIVNDFQKGDIAEGYSVSREKKESFPLTVTSAQKNPTAFYLCASSIGQYRVGTEAFFGQGTRLTVV.

The genes are TRBV6-4 and TRBJ2-3, with TRBD2 matching 9 bases. The CDR3 loop spans 17 amino acids. Germline CDR1 and CDR2: MRHNA and SNTAGT. Unmatched junction bases numbered 9, after V lost 4 bases and J lost 1 base. The CDR3 protein is CASSGRTSGWGTDTQYF. The CDR3 nucleotides are TGTGCCAGCAGTGGACGAACTAGCGGGTGGGGCACAGATACGCAGTATTTT.

This chain links TRBV4-3 with TRBJ2-5, with 8 bases aligning to TRBD2. Looked up from germline, CDR1 is LGHNA and CDR2 is YSLEER. CDR3 length equals 15 residues. V lost 0 bases and J lost 6; bases outside the gene matches: 6. The CDR3 region is CASSQDRGGSQTQYF. For the CDR3, the DNA is TGCGCCAGCAGCCAAGATCGCGGGGGGTCTCAGACCCAGTACTTC.

This clone has just a few counts. The CDR3 DNA is TGTGCCAGCAGCCCCGAGGGCGACTATGGCTACACCTTC. Its protein product is CASSPEGDYGYTF. The chain is built from TRBV5-4 and TRBJ1-2; D unresolved. The CDR3 runs 13 residues. Per the germline V gene, CDR1 is SGHNT and CDR2 is YYREEE (reference sequence). Trimming removed 4 bases from V and 3 bases from J, with 10 bases in between.

This chain joins TRBV4-3 and TRBJ2-1, with 9 bases lining up with TRBD2. The length of the CDR3 is 16 residues. V was pared by 4 bases and J by 5 bases, with 9 bases of the junction left unmatched. CDR1 LGHNA and CDR2 YSLEER come from the germline V gene. Here the CDR3 DNA reads TGCGCCAGCAGCCCAACGCTAGCGGGGTGGGACAATGAGCAGTTCTTC. This sequence encodes CASSPTLAGWDNEQFF.

The J gene is TRBJ2-5, the V gene TRBV6-5, with 7 bases lining up with TRBD2. V shed 7 bases and J 5 bases; nucleotides not matched to a gene: 10. This CDR3 has 14 amino acids. Per germline, CDR1 MNHEY and CDR2 SVGAGI. CDR3 DNA: TGTGCCAGCACCCTTGGGGGGGGGTGGGAGACCCAGTACTTC. Protein sequence: CASTLGGGWETQYF.

The chain combines TRBV5-5 with TRBJ1-1, with 7 bases lining up with TRBD1. Germline V gene lookup returns CDR1 SGHKS and CDR2 YYEKEE (reference sequence). This CDR3 is 13 amino acids long. J was trimmed by 8 bases and V by 1 base; bases with no gene match: 5. CDR3 in DNA: TGTGCCAGCAGCTTGCATAGGGGGCTGGAAGCTTTCTTT. Protein sequence: CASSLHRGLEAFF.

The rearrangement joins TRBV29-1 to TRBJ2-7; D perhaps matches TRBD1 (6 bases). With 6 bases removed from V and 2 bases from J, the gap between germline ends came to 11 bases. CDR1 SQVTM and CDR2 ANQGSEA come from the germline V gene. This CDR3 region has 12 residues. In DNA, the CDR3 is TGCAGCGTCCTCCGGGACACCTACGAGCAGTACTTC. It specifies CSVLRDTYEQYF.

The gene calls are TRBV6-4 and TRBJ2-1; 8 bases are a match to TRBD2. Germline loops: CDR1 MRHNA, CDR2 SNTAGT. Unmatched junction bases numbered 7, after V lost 2 bases and J lost 7 bases. The CDR3 consists of 15 residues. The CDR3 DNA reads TGTGCCAGCAGTGACACAAATAGCGGGGTGAATGAGCAGTTCTTC. It is translated as CASSDTNSGVNEQFF.

This rearrangement joins TRBV5-4 to TRBJ2-5; 11 bases line up with TRBD1. Germline V gives CDR1 SGHNT, CDR2 YYREEE (reference sequence). Unmatched junction bases numbered 1, after V lost 7 bases and J lost 5 bases. The length of the CDR3 is 12 residues. CDR3 protein: CASGDRGETQYF. CDR3 nucleotides: TGTGCCAGCGGGGACAGGGGGGAGACCCAGTACTTC. The full variable domain, rest sourced from reference TRBV5-4 and TRBJ2-5, is ETGVTQSPTHLIKTRGQQVTLRCSSQSGHNTVSWYQQALGQGPQFIFQYYREEENGRGNFPPRFSGLQFPNYSSELNVNALELDDSALYLCASGDRGETQYFGPGTRLLVL.

V is TRBV18 and J is TRBJ2-3, with D possibly matching TRBD2 (6 bases). This CDR3 spans 14 amino acids. The germline CDR1 and CDR2 sequences are KGHSH and LQKENI. V was clipped by 3 bases and J by 2 bases, with 9 bases between them. The CDR3 DNA is TGTGCCAGCTCACCTGGCGGGAACACAGATACGCAGTATTTT. Its translation is CASSPGGNTDTQYF.

The rearrangement uses TRBV5-6 and TRBJ1-2; D is uncertain. The length of the CDR3 is 15 residues. Between the trimmed V and J ends, which lost 4 bases and 4 bases, there was a span of 17 bases. Germline assignment: CDR1 SGHDT and CDR2 YYEEEE. CDR3 in amino acids: CASSRGGAQIYGYTF. The CDR3, as DNA: TGTGCCAGCAGCCGAGGAGGCGCGCAAATCTATGGCTACACCTTC.

J is TRBJ2-2 and V is TRBV5-1, with D possibly TRBD1 on 6 matching bases. The CDR3 runs to 17 residues. The V gene lost 0 bases and the J gene lost 0 bases, with 12 bases spanning the gap. Per the germline V gene, CDR1 is SGHRS and CDR2 is YFSETQ. The CDR3 DNA is TGCGCCAGCAGCTTGGTGAGAGGGGGTCCGAACACCGGGGAGCTGTTTTTT. This gives the protein CASSLVRGGPNTGELFF.

The J gene is TRBJ1-3, the V gene TRBV19; D unclear. CDR3 length: 16 residues. Deletions cut 2 bases from V and 0 bases from J, with 11 bases between. Germline V gene lookup returns CDR1 LNHDA and CDR2 SQIVND (reference sequence). DNA of the CDR3: TGTGCCAGTAGTATAAGTGGCAGGTACTCTGGAAACACCATATATTTT. Amino acid sequence: CASSISGRYSGNTIYF.

This clone has only one observation. The genes are TRBV11-2 and TRBJ2-7; D is undetermined. V was clipped by 1 base and J by 2 bases, with 9 bases between them. Per germline, CDR1 SGHAT and CDR2 FQNNGV. The CDR3 length is 14 residues. CDR3 amino acids: CASSLGPTTYEQYF. The CDR3 nucleotides are TGTGCCAGCAGCTTAGGTCCCACTACCTACGAGCAGTACTTC.

This rearrangement joins TRBV4-3 to TRBJ1-6; D is ambiguous. Germline CDR1 LGHNA, CDR2 YSLEER. With 0 bases removed from V and 9 bases from J, the gap between germline ends came to 12 bases. The CDR3 has 15 residues. CDR3 nucleotides: TGCGCCAGCAGCCAAGATGAAGACTCGGGTTCACCCCTCCACTTT. Encoded protein: CASSQDEDSGSPLHF.

The chain links TRBV5-1 to TRBJ2-4, with a tentative D call TRBD2 (6 bases). V was cut by 2 bases and J by 8 bases, with 17 bases left in between. The germline gives CDR1 SGHRS, CDR2 YFSETQ. The CDR3 is made up of 15 amino acids. The CDR3: CASSFASGSRDIQYF. The CDR3 coding sequence is TGCGCCAGCAGCTTCGCGAGCGGGTCCCGGGACATTCAGTACTTC. The whole variable domain, remainder taken from reference TRBV5-1 and TRBJ2-4, is KAGVTQTPRYLIKTRGQQVTLSCSPISGHRSVSWYQQTPGQGLQFLFEYFSETQRNKGNFPGRFSGRQFSNSRSEMNVSTLELGDSALYLCASSFASGSRDIQYFGAGTRLSVL.

CDR3 sequence reads: CSVGGTATNEQYF. CDR3 nucleotide sequence: TGCAGCGTAGGCGGGACGGCCACAAACGAGCAGTACTTC. This sequence joins TRBV29-1 and TRBJ2-7; possibly TRBD2 for D (6 bases). Germline V gene lookup returns CDR1 SQVTM and CDR2 ANQGSEA. The CDR3 is 13 residues long. V lost 6 bases and J 5 bases, leaving 17 bases between the germline ends.